Below, 8 T cell receptor beta chains from the same sample are listed, as sequenced in a study of CD8 T cells in Susac syndrome. RNA in amounts of about 0.5 to 1 ug was reverse transcribed with random hexamers. TCRdb analysed the immunoSEQ multiplex PCR reads with MiXCR anew, one entry per CDR3 protein. The sample consists of about 150,000 distinct CDR3 sequences, 95% to 96% of them appearing once. Sequencing was carried out using CD8+ T cells from PBMCs. Receptor source: a human donor with multiple sclerosis.

The chain couples TRBV7-2 to TRBJ2-1; 8 bases align to TRBD2. Germline loops: CDR1 SGHTA, CDR2 FQGNSA. The CDR3 is 15 residues long. The V gene end was trimmed by 4 bases and the J gene end by 6 bases; junction bases not matched to a gene: 8. DNA for the CDR3: TGTGCCAGCAGCTCTGGCGGGGGGCCATCCAATGAGCAGTTCTTC. Amino acid sequence: CASSSGGGPSNEQFF.

The gene calls are TRBV2 and TRBJ1-2; D ambiguous. CDR3 length equals 12 residues. CDR1 is SNHLY and CDR2 is FYNNEI in the germline V gene. Trimming took off 10 bases at V and 5 bases at J, with 14 bases between the two ends. CDR3 sequence (DNA): TGTGCCATACGCGGCAGGCCTTATGGCTACACCTTC. It codes for CAIRGRPYGYTF. The full variable domain, its missing parts supplied by reference TRBV2 and TRBJ1-2, is EPEVTQTPSHQVTQMGQEVILRCVPISNHLYFYWYRQILGQKVEFLVSFYNNEISEKSEIFDDQFSVERPDGSNFTLKIRSTKLEDSAMYFCAIRGRPYGYTFGSGTRLTVV.

The chain joins TRBV5-4 to TRBJ2-4; TRBD1 might be the D (6 bases). The CDR3 has 17 residues. The germline V and J ends were trimmed by 3 bases and 0 bases, with 16 bases remaining between them. Germline V gene lookup returns CDR1 SGHNT and CDR2 YYREEE (reference sequence). CDR3 loop: CASSSDRSSLAKNIQYF. CDR3 nucleotide sequence: TGTGCCAGCAGCTCGGACAGATCGTCTTTAGCCAAAAACATTCAGTACTTC.

V usage is TRBV15 and J usage is TRBJ2-1; D may match TRBD1 or TRBD2 (5 bases each). CDR3 length equals 14 residues. CDR1 is LNHNV, CDR2 YYDKDF, per germline (reference sequence). The germline V and J ends were trimmed by 0 bases and 7 bases, with 10 bases remaining between them. CDR3 sequence: CATSRDAGRNEQFF. CDR3 in DNA: TGTGCCACCAGCAGAGACGCAGGGAGAAATGAGCAGTTCTTC.

V is TRBV2 and J is TRBJ2-1; 7 bases are shared with TRBD1. Germline-derived CDR1 and CDR2 are SNHLY and FYNNEI. CDR3 length equals 15 residues. J gave up 4 bases and V 1 base, and 4 bases lay outside the gene matches. Here the CDR3 reads CASSEGSGQYNEQFF. In DNA, the CDR3 is TGTGCCAGCAGTGAAGGATCGGGACAGTACAATGAGCAGTTCTTC.

The chain carries TRBV27 and TRBJ2-7; weak D call: TRBD2 (7 bases). The CDR3 loop spans 14 amino acids. V gave up 7 bases and J gave up 2 bases, with 15 bases separating them. In germline, CDR1 is MNHEY, CDR2 SMNVEV (reference sequence). CDR3 sequence (DNA): TGTGCCAGCACGCCGCGGGGGCGTACCTACGAGCAGTACTTC. Translating it yields CASTPRGRTYEQYF.

The gene calls are TRBV30 and TRBJ2-1; 15 bases are a match to TRBD2. After removal of 0 bases from V and 9 bases from J, the junction contained 12 bases not matched to a gene. The CDR3 spans 18 residues. Germline assignment: CDR1 GTSNPN and CDR2 SVGIG (reference sequence). Here the CDR3 DNA reads TGTGCCTGGAGTGTAGGACTAGCGGGGGGGATCATTAAGGGTGAGCAGTTCTTC. This codes for CAWSVGLAGGIIKGEQFF.

The chain is built from TRBV29-1 and TRBJ1-1; D gene ambiguous. CDR1 and CDR2 (germline): SQVTM, ANQGSEA. The CDR3 consists of 11 residues. V was shortened by 6 bases and J by 2 bases, with 7 bases between the two germline ends. CDR3 residues: CSVRENTEAFF. CDR3 DNA: TGCAGCGTCCGGGAAAACACTGAAGCTTTCTTT. The full variable domain, with the rest looked up from reference TRBV29-1 and TRBJ1-1, is SAVISQKPSRDICQRGTSLTIQCQVDSQVTMMFWYRQQPGQSLTLIATANQGSEATYESGFVIDKFPISRPNLTFSTLTVSNMSPEDSSIYLCSVRENTEAFFGQGTRLTVV.